This T cell receptor (beta chain) was profiled in a study of cytomegalovirus exposure and HLA in healthy donors. This clone is a singleton in its sample. This sample also contains other DNA sequences that code for the same CDR3. With 6 bases removed from V and 1 base from J, the gap between germline ends came to 9 bases. The CDR3 sequence is 13 residues long. In germline, CDR1 is KGHSH, CDR2 LQKENI. PCR primers comprised 60 Vbeta and 13 Jbeta primers. Sequenced by immunoSEQ multiplex PCR; TCRdb stores in-frame clones only, minus some. This repertoire shows 200,000 to 250,000 clones, 82% found once; its top ten account for 2.5% to 3.5%.

The sequencing input was PBMCs. This TCR derives from a woman in her 40s in good health and CMV-seronegative. This chain joins TRBV18 and TRBJ1-1; D call uncertain. In DNA form, the CDR3 reads TGTGCCAGCTCCTTGACGGGGAACACTGAAGCTTTCTTT. It yields the protein CASSLTGNTEAFF. Filled out from reference TRBV18 and TRBJ1-1, the complete variable domain reads NAGVMQNPRHLVRRRGQEARLRCSPMKGHSHVYWYRQLPEEGLKFMVYLQKENIIDESGMPKERFSAEFPKEGPSILRIQQVVRGDSAAYFCASSLTGNTEAFFGQGTRLTVV.